This TCR beta chain was recovered during a study of shared clonotypes between healthy human individuals. Findings of the study overall: Clonotype sharing among donors, it was expected, would be affected by sequencing depth.

Trimming took off 2 bases at V and 5 bases at J, with 24 bases between the two ends. The length of the CDR3 is 18 residues. CDR1 and CDR2 (germline): SGHVS, FQNEAQ. Concerning this clone itself: Its antigen is unidentified.

Repertoires were generated with immunoSEQ multiplex PCR, while TCRdb's copy carries only in-frame clones and drops some. The table includes approximately 92,000 clones, over 60% detected once. CD8 memory pooled CD45RO+ cells and CCR7-negative CD45RA+ TemRA cells. The chain uses TRBV7-8 and TRBJ2-5; D is possibly TRBD1 or TRBD2 (5 bases each). Sequencing used memory CD8+ T cells sorted from blood. The subset: CD45RO+ cells pooled with CCR7-negative TemRA cells. The clonotype was recovered from a man aged 30 to 45 in good health. CDR3 loop: CASSLMGVWQGFRETQYF. DNA of the CDR3: TGTGCCAGCAGCTTAATGGGGGTGTGGCAGGGCTTCCGCGAGACCCAGTACTTC.